This TCR beta chain was recovered during a study of blood T cell repertoires in COVID-19. Germline CDR1 reads LGHNA; CDR2 reads YNFKEQ. The CDR3 totals 12 residues. With 3 bases removed from V and 6 bases from J, the gap between germline ends came to 6 bases. Only in-frame clones appear in the TCRdb table, and some are missing; sequencing was by immunoSEQ multiplex PCR. The table includes about 220,000 clones, approximately 83% detected once. This clonotype originated in a woman between 35 and 50 years old who had been exposed to COVID-19. Sequencing input: PBMCs or T cells enriched from blood (not recorded which). This rearrangement joins TRBV4-2 to TRBJ1-5, with TRBD1 as a possible D gene (5 bases). The CDR3 nucleotides are TGTGCCAGCAGCCAGGGGGGTCAGCCCCAGCATTTT. Translated: CASSQGGQPQHF.